Below, 24 T cell receptor beta chains from the same sample are listed, as sequenced in a study of T cell responses to AZD1222 COVID-19 vaccine. The assay was immunoSEQ multiplex PCR, and TCRdb's table has in-frame clones only and misses some. The table shows 130,000 or so clones, with 93% occurring only once. The starting material was peripheral blood, obtained on day 0 of AZD1222 vaccination. These receptors all come from an adult in good health.

The chain employs TRBV7-2 and TRBJ1-5; D is ambiguous. CDR1 is SGHTA and CDR2 is FQGNSA in the germline V gene. The CDR3 loop spans 14 amino acids. The ends were cut back, 3 bases at V and 0 bases at J, with 6 bases in the middle. CDR3 coding DNA: TGTGCCAGCAGCTTCTCCAGTAGCAATCAGCCCCAGCATTTT. Translating gives CASSFSSSNQPQHF.

V gene TRBV29-1 combines with J gene TRBJ1-1; no clear D. The V gene lost 7 bases and the J gene lost 4 bases, with 13 bases spanning the gap. CDR3 length equals 12 residues. In germline, CDR1 is SQVTM, CDR2 ANQGSEA. The CDR3 spells CSAGSYPTEAFF. In nucleotides, the CDR3 is TGCAGCGCCGGGTCCTACCCCACTGAAGCTTTCTTT.

The V gene is TRBV19, the J gene TRBJ2-4, with a tentative D call TRBD2 (6 bases). The CDR3 sequence is 14 residues long. Per the germline V gene, CDR1 is LNHDA and CDR2 is SQIVND (reference sequence). With 3 bases removed from V and 3 bases from J, the gap between germline ends came to 9 bases. CDR3 amino acids: CASSITGGKNIQYF. DNA of the CDR3: TGTGCCAGTAGTATTACCGGGGGCAAAAACATTCAGTACTTC.

This chain connects TRBV3-1 (or the pseudogene TRBV3-2) to TRBJ1-2, with a possible D match to TRBD1 (6 bases). The CDR3 contains 14 residues. Deletions cut 1 base from V and 8 bases from J, with 14 bases between. From germline, CDR1 is LGHDT and CDR2 YNNKEL (reference sequence). The DNA for the CDR3 is TGTGCCAGCAGCCAAGTTTTTTCAGGGGTCGGCTACACCTTC. Residues: CASSQVFSGVGYTF.

This clone was seen a handful of times. The V call is TRBV3-1 (or the pseudogene TRBV3-2), the J call TRBJ1-2, with TRBD1 identical over 8 bases. Trimming cost V 3 bases and J 2 bases; bases outside gene matches: 8. The V gene's germline CDR1 is LGHDT and CDR2 YNNKEL (reference sequence). The CDR3 sequence is 16 residues long. The CDR3 spells CASSHRRQGRNYGYTF. The CDR3 DNA reads as TGTGCCAGCAGCCATCGCAGACAGGGGCGAAACTATGGCTACACCTTC.

The CDR3 sequence: CASSRVTAHGYTF. In DNA form, the CDR3 reads TGTGCCAGTAGCCGGGTCACGGCCCATGGCTACACCTTC. V is TRBV19 and J is TRBJ1-2; no clear D gene. The CDR3 spans 13 residues. Deletions cut 6 bases from V and 6 bases from J, with 14 bases between. Germline lookup yields CDR1 LNHDA and CDR2 SQIVND (reference sequence).

This clone appeared once. CDR3 in amino acids: CASSLSRRGADTQYF. In nucleotides, the CDR3 is TGTGCCAGCAGTTTATCCAGGAGAGGGGCAGATACGCAGTATTTT. This chain links TRBV27 with TRBJ2-3; perhaps D is TRBD1 or TRBD2 (5 bases each). With 0 bases removed from V and 4 bases from J, the gap between germline ends came to 11 bases. This CDR3 contains 15 residues. CDR1 and CDR2 from the germline V gene are MNHEY and SMNVEV (reference sequence).

The gene calls are TRBV7-9 and TRBJ2-7; 7 bases map to TRBD1. This CDR3 comprises 14 residues. Trimming at V came to 6 bases and at J to 9 bases, leaving 14 bases not matched to a gene. Germline-derived CDR1 and CDR2 are SEHNR and FQNEAQ (reference sequence). CDR3 sequence (DNA): TGTGCCAGCAGTCGACAGGGAGTGAGACTGGGGCAGTACTTC. Translating it yields CASSRQGVRLGQYF. Complete variable domain (other parts from reference TRBV7-9 and TRBJ2-7): DTGVSQNPRHKITKRGQNVTFRCDPISEHNRLYWYRQTLGQGPEFLTYFQNEAQLEKSRLLSDRFSAERPKGSFSTLEIQRTEQGDSAMYLCASSRQGVRLGQYFGPGTRLTVT.

This clone occurred once. The rearrangement joins TRBV4-2 to TRBJ2-1; 13 nucleotides line up with TRBD2. Germline assignment: CDR1 LGHNA and CDR2 YNFKEQ. Trimming at V came to 2 bases and at J to 1 base, leaving 5 bases not matched to a gene. This CDR3 is built from 18 residues. CDR3 sequence (DNA): TGTGCCAGCAGCCAAACCGGGACTAGCGGGGATTCCTACAATGAGCAGTTCTTC. It specifies CASSQTGTSGDSYNEQFF.

J is TRBJ1-4 and V is TRBV2; D remains ambiguous. V dropped 6 bases and J dropped 7 bases, with 3 bases sitting between them. Germline V gene lookup returns CDR1 SNHLY and CDR2 FYNNEI. The CDR3 length is 10 residues. CDR3 sequence (DNA): TGTGCCAGCAGGGGTGAAAAACTGTTTTTT. This sequence encodes CASRGEKLFF.

J is TRBJ1-1 and V is TRBV5-6; D call uncertain. This CDR3 spans 13 amino acids. Germline V gives CDR1 SGHDT, CDR2 YYEEEE. V lost 4 bases and J 2 bases, leaving 9 bases between the germline ends. The CDR3 DNA reads TGTGCCAGCAGCCCGGGAACTAACACTGAAGCTTTCTTT. Protein product: CASSPGTNTEAFF.

This clone has just one count. This CDR3 is CASSLAGPNTGELFF. CDR3 DNA: TGCGCCAGCAGCTTGGCAGGGCCGAACACCGGGGAGCTGTTTTTT. The rearrangement links TRBV5-1 to TRBJ2-2; weak D call: TRBD1 (5 bases). V shed 0 bases and J shed 0 bases, with 6 bases lying between them. Germline CDR1 reads SGHRS; CDR2 reads YFSETQ. CDR3 length: 15 residues.

This chain links TRBV18 with TRBJ2-1, with TRBD2 matching 8 bases. CDR1 is KGHSH and CDR2 is LQKENI in the germline V gene. The ends lost 4 bases at V and 0 bases at J; junction bases unmatched: 5. The CDR3 has 16 amino acids. Here the CDR3 reads CASSQISGVSYNEQFF. CDR3 nucleotide sequence: TGTGCCAGCTCACAGATTAGCGGGGTCTCCTACAATGAGCAGTTCTTC.

The chain uses TRBV2 and TRBJ1-5, with no clear D. The CDR3 spans 15 residues. The germline CDR1 and CDR2 sequences are SNHLY and FYNNEI. Trimming removed 2 bases at V and 4 bases at J, with 12 bases between. The CDR3 reads CASSELVGMNQPQHF. DNA for the CDR3: TGTGCCAGCAGTGAACTGGTAGGGATGAATCAGCCCCAGCATTTT.

This clone was counted only a few times. V usage is TRBV19 and J usage is TRBJ1-5; D is undetermined. The CDR3 contains 16 residues. V was cut by 5 bases and J by 1 base, with 15 bases left in between. Germline CDR1 reads LNHDA; CDR2 reads SQIVND (reference sequence). The DNA of the CDR3 is TGTGCCAGTAGTCCAACCCACTCCAGCAGCAATCAGCCCCAGCATTTT. Amino acids: CASSPTHSSSNQPQHF.

The table lists this clone with a count of one. The chain links TRBV20-1 to TRBJ2-1; D gene ambiguous. The CDR3 spans 10 residues. In germline, CDR1 is DFQATT, CDR2 SNEGSKA (reference sequence). Trimming pared 4 bases from V and 7 bases from J, leaving 5 bases between. The CDR3 DNA sequence: TGCAGTGCTATAATTAATGAGCAGTTCTTC. The encoded protein is CSAIINEQFF.

The V and J genes are TRBV5-6 and TRBJ1-6; D ambiguous. Germline V gene sequence: CDR1 SGHDT, CDR2 YYEEEE. The CDR3 is made up of 14 amino acids. V lost 2 bases, J lost 6 bases, and 9 bases lay in between. CDR3 protein: CASSFGVGNSPLHF. The CDR3 DNA is TGTGCCAGCAGCTTCGGTGTGGGTAATTCACCCCTCCACTTT.

The rearrangement links TRBV18 to TRBJ2-7; D is unresolved. The CDR3 is 13 amino acids. Germline V lookup: CDR1 KGHSH, CDR2 LQKENI. The V and J ends lost 4 bases and 4 bases respectively, with 11 bases between them. The CDR3 protein is CASSQDLRYEQYF. DNA of the CDR3: TGTGCCAGCTCACAGGACCTTCGTTACGAGCAGTACTTC. Full variable domain (rest looked up from reference TRBV18 and TRBJ2-7): NAGVMQNPRHLVRRRGQEARLRCSPMKGHSHVYWYRQLPEEGLKFMVYLQKENIIDESGMPKERFSAEFPKEGPSILRIQQVVRGDSAAYFCASSQDLRYEQYFGPGTRLTVT.

The J gene is TRBJ1-2, the V gene TRBV5-1; D is ambiguous. The CDR3 covers 13 residues. Trimming took off 1 base at V and 1 base at J, with 5 bases between the two ends. CDR1 is SGHRS, CDR2 YFSETQ, per germline. CDR3 in amino acids: CASSLTSNYGYTF. The CDR3 DNA sequence: TGCGCCAGCAGCTTGACAAGTAACTATGGCTACACCTTC.

This clone was seen a handful of times. The genes are TRBV4-2 and TRBJ2-7; 9 bases align to TRBD1. The germline CDR1 and CDR2 sequences are LGHNA and YNFKEQ. The CDR3 spans 15 residues. V dropped 1 base and J dropped 2; count of bases not matched to a gene: 3. The CDR3 loop reads CASSQAGTGTYEQYF. CDR3 DNA: TGTGCCAGCAGCCAAGCCGGGACAGGGACCTACGAGCAGTACTTC.

In its sample, this clone was seen once. The J gene is TRBJ1-1, the V gene TRBV5-1, with D hard to call. Germline V gene lookup returns CDR1 SGHRS and CDR2 YFSETQ. The germline V and J ends were trimmed by 2 bases and 0 bases, with 8 bases remaining between them. The CDR3 extends over 14 amino acids. The CDR3 bases are TGCGCCAGCAGCTTTACGAGGCTGAACACTGAAGCTTTCTTT. Translating it yields CASSFTRLNTEAFF. Filled out from reference TRBV5-1 and TRBJ1-1, the complete variable domain reads KAGVTQTPRYLIKTRGQQVTLSCSPISGHRSVSWYQQTPGQGLQFLFEYFSETQRNKGNFPGRFSGRQFSNSRSEMNVSTLELGDSALYLCASSFTRLNTEAFFGQGTRLTVV.

The rearrangement joins TRBV6-5 to TRBJ1-1; unclear D gene. This CDR3 spans 13 amino acids. Germline CDR1 reads MNHEY; CDR2 reads SVGAGI. Trimming pared 5 bases from V and 5 bases from J, leaving 12 bases between. The CDR3 loop reads CASSQEERTEAFF. For the CDR3, the DNA is TGTGCCAGCAGTCAGGAGGAGAGGACTGAAGCTTTCTTT.

In its sample, this clone was seen once. This chain links TRBV23-1 with TRBJ2-6; 9 bases are a match to TRBD2. TRBV23-1 is known as an ORF, though its function is uncertain. Trimming cost V 0 bases and J 0 bases; bases outside gene matches: 6. The CDR3 has 19 amino acids. Here the CDR3 DNA reads TGCGCCAGCAGTCAATCATCGGAGCGGGGGGCCTCTGGGGCCAACGTCCTGACTTTC. Translating it yields CASSQSSERGASGANVLTF.

This clone is medium-sized within its sample. This chain joins TRBV2 and TRBJ1-1; D is ambiguous. Trimming left V 0 bases short and J 5 bases short, with 7 bases between. Germline CDR1 and CDR2: SNHLY and FYNNEI. The CDR3 is 13 residues long. CDR3 loop: CASSEAARTEAFF. The DNA of the CDR3 is TGTGCCAGCAGTGAAGCGGCGCGAACTGAAGCTTTCTTT.